Each of the 4 T cell receptor beta chains below was sequenced from the same sample in a study of cytomegalovirus exposure and HLA in healthy donors. The primer mix had 60 Vbeta and 13 Jbeta primers. Produced via immunoSEQ multiplex PCR; TCRdb's table is partial and in-frame only. The sample lists about 140,000 clones, approximately 80% seen once, with about 5% in the top ten. Sequencing input: PBMCs. Receptor source: a male donor in good health and CMV-seronegative.

This sequence joins TRBV7-6 and TRBJ2-7, with TRBD1 matching 7 bases. V was pared by 5 bases and J by 6 bases, with 4 bases of the junction left unmatched. Germline-derived CDR1 and CDR2 are SGHVS and FNYEAQ. The CDR3 has 12 residues. The CDR3 sequence: CASSQGTVEQYF. The CDR3, as DNA: TGTGCCAGCAGCCAAGGGACAGTCGAGCAGTACTTC.

The J gene is TRBJ2-5, the V gene TRBV15, with D tentatively TRBD2 (5 bases). The CDR3 extends over 15 amino acids. Germline CDR1 and CDR2: LNHNV and YYDKDF (reference sequence). V lost 0 bases to trimming and J lost 3 bases, with 11 bases between them. The CDR3 nucleotides are TGTGCCACCAGCAGAGATAGCGCGTTAGAAGAGACCCAGTACTTC. Translating it yields CATSRDSALEETQYF.

This chain uses TRBV28 with TRBJ1-2, with D perhaps TRBD1 (5 bases). Between the trimmed V and J ends, which lost 2 bases and 6 bases, there was a span of 10 bases. The CDR3 totals 13 residues. Germline CDR1 and CDR2: MDHEN and SYDVKM. The CDR3 bases are TGTGCCAGCAGTTTAGCCGGGGGAAATGGCTACACCTTC. This translates into CASSLAGGNGYTF.

The chain links TRBV5-1 to TRBJ2-7; TRBD1 is a possible D gene (6 bases). Germline-derived CDR1 and CDR2 are SGHRS and YFSETQ. This CDR3 contains 14 residues. Trimming took off 1 base at V and 3 bases at J, with 11 bases between the two ends. The DNA for the CDR3 is TGCGCCAGCAGCTTGTCCCCAGGGGACTACGAGCAGTACTTC. This translates into CASSLSPGDYEQYF. Looking up the rest from reference TRBV5-1 and TRBJ2-7 gives the full variable domain: KAGVTQTPRYLIKTRGQQVTLSCSPISGHRSVSWYQQTPGQGLQFLFEYFSETQRNKGNFPGRFSGRQFSNSRSEMNVSTLELGDSALYLCASSLSPGDYEQYFGPGTRLTVT.